Listed here are 30 T cell receptor beta chains from one sample, sequenced in a study of T cell changes during pregnancy in multiple sclerosis. The method was immunoSEQ multiplex PCR; TCRdb's version includes in-frame clones alone and lacks a portion of them. The sample shows around 60,000 clones, just over 90% of them seen only once. Sequencing was performed on CD4+ T cells from peripheral blood mononuclear cells, taken before pregnancy. The receptors were sampled from a female donor with multiple sclerosis, enrolled in a pregnancy study.

The chain joins TRBV12-5 to TRBJ2-5; 7 bases map to TRBD2. This CDR3 has 14 residues. V lost 3 bases and J lost 4; bases outside the gene matches: 5. The germline CDR1 and CDR2 sequences are LGHNT and FRNRAP. The CDR3 here is CASGFGGMGETQYF. CDR3 nucleotide sequence: TGTGCTAGTGGTTTCGGGGGGATGGGAGAGACCCAGTACTTC.

This clone was seen a single time. The chain couples TRBV19 to TRBJ2-2; TRBD2 matches 13 bases. V dropped 4 bases and J dropped 4; count of bases not matched to a gene: 9. The CDR3 totals 18 residues. In germline, CDR1 is LNHDA, CDR2 SQIVND (reference sequence). In DNA, the CDR3 is TGTGCCAGTAGTACTCGGACTAGCGGGAGTTTGGGCACCGGGGAGCTGTTTTTT. Encoded protein: CASSTRTSGSLGTGELFF.

The chain uses TRBV14 and TRBJ2-1, with TRBD2 matching over 16 bases. Germline lookup yields CDR1 SGHDN and CDR2 FVKESK. J was trimmed by 8 bases and V by 3 bases; bases with no gene match: 10. The CDR3 has 18 amino acids. The CDR3 coding sequence is TGTGCCAGCAGCCAGTGGGGACTAGCGGGAGGGCCCGGGGATGAGCAGTTCTTC. Encoded protein: CASSQWGLAGGPGDEQFF.

The V gene is TRBV7-2, the J gene TRBJ1-3; D call uncertain. CDR1 and CDR2 (germline): SGHTA, FQGNSA. V was trimmed by 5 bases and J by 4 bases, leaving 9 bases between them. The CDR3 contains 13 residues. The CDR3 DNA sequence: TGTGCCAGCAGCGTTAGAGGGGGAAACACCATATATTTT. Amino acids: CASSVRGGNTIYF.

V is TRBV5-1 and J is TRBJ2-7; 8 nucleotides match TRBD2. The CDR3 consists of 15 residues. Germline values: CDR1 SGHRS, CDR2 YFSETQ. The trim removed 1 base at V and 7 bases at J, leaving 10 bases unmatched. This chain's CDR3 is CASSLSGRGGPEQYF. CDR3 bases: TGCGCCAGCAGCTTGTCCGGGAGGGGAGGTCCGGAGCAGTACTTC.

The V and J genes are TRBV5-1 and TRBJ2-7, with D possibly matching TRBD2 (6 bases). The germline CDR1 and CDR2 sequences are SGHRS and YFSETQ. Trimming shortened V by 4 bases and J by 8 bases, and 13 bases separated the two germline ends. The CDR3 runs 12 residues. CDR3 coding DNA: TGCGCCAGCAGCCAAAGGGCGGGACAGCAGTACTTC. Its translation: CASSQRAGQQYF.

The chain is built from TRBV5-5 and TRBJ2-7; a possible D gene is TRBD2 (5 bases). In germline, CDR1 is SGHKS, CDR2 YYEKEE (reference sequence). The CDR3 is 15 amino acids. Deletions cut 1 base from V and 0 bases from J, with 11 bases between. CDR3 protein: CASSLFPGTSYEQYF. CDR3 DNA sequence: TGTGCCAGCAGCTTGTTCCCGGGAACCTCCTACGAGCAGTACTTC.

This clone was seen only once. The rearrangement uses TRBV4-2 and TRBJ1-1; D not certain. CDR1 LGHNA and CDR2 YNFKEQ come from the germline V gene. The CDR3 covers 15 residues. V was shortened by 4 bases and J by 2 bases, with 14 bases between the two germline ends. CDR3 DNA sequence: TGTGCCAGCAGCCTCTTCGGGGAGCTAAACACTGAAGCTTTCTTT. This codes for CASSLFGELNTEAFF.

The chain joins TRBV6-6 to TRBJ2-5; possibly TRBD2 for D (5 bases). CDR3 length equals 14 residues. The germline V gene encodes CDR1 MNHNY and CDR2 SVGAGI (reference sequence). V gave up 2 bases and J gave up 4 bases, with 11 bases separating them. As DNA, the CDR3 is TGTGCCAGCAGTTACAGGCAGGCGGGAGAGACCCAGTACTTC. It yields the protein CASSYRQAGETQYF.

The chain is built from TRBV2 and TRBJ1-2; D remains ambiguous. Per germline, CDR1 SNHLY and CDR2 FYNNEI. V was cut by 0 bases and J by 2 bases, with 4 bases left in between. The length of the CDR3 is 13 residues. The CDR3 here is CASSEARNYGYTF. In nucleotides, the CDR3 is TGTGCCAGCAGTGAAGCGAGAAACTATGGCTACACCTTC. Complete variable domain (other parts from reference TRBV2 and TRBJ1-2): EPEVTQTPSHQVTQMGQEVILRCVPISNHLYFYWYRQILGQKVEFLVSFYNNEISEKSEIFDDQFSVERPDGSNFTLKIRSTKLEDSAMYFCASSEARNYGYTFGSGTRLTVV.

The rearrangement links TRBV29-1 to TRBJ2-1; D is uncertain. Germline loops: CDR1 SQVTM, CDR2 ANQGSEA. The CDR3 is 12 amino acids. V was clipped by 4 bases and J by 5 bases, with 9 bases between them. In nucleotides, the CDR3 is TGCAGCGTTGGTAACGCGGACAATGAGCAGTTCTTC. It yields the protein CSVGNADNEQFF.

The chain recombines TRBV6-1 with TRBJ2-1; TRBD2 aligns across 7 bases. Trimming took 3 bases from V and 5 from J; bases not matched to a gene: 10. Germline V gene lookup returns CDR1 MNHNS and CDR2 SASEGT. This CDR3 contains 16 residues. CDR3 coding DNA: TGTGCCAGCAGTGAGTTGGCGGGAGATCCGGACAATGAGCAGTTCTTC. Amino acid sequence: CASSELAGDPDNEQFF.

The chain is built from TRBV4-3 and TRBJ1-5; no clear D gene. V lost 0 bases, J lost 9 bases, and 9 bases lay in between. The CDR3 covers 13 residues. Germline V lookup: CDR1 LGHNA, CDR2 YSLEER. Written as DNA, the CDR3 is TGCGCCAGCAGCCAAGATTTCCGGGGGCCCCAGCATTTT. Protein: CASSQDFRGPQHF.

CDR3 nucleotide sequence: TGTGCCAGCAGCCCCTTCGGCGGGAGGGCTTACGAGCAGTACTTC. This encodes CASSPFGGRAYEQYF. The chain has TRBV7-3 and TRBJ2-7; the match to TRBD2 covers 9 bases. Trimming at V came to 5 bases and at J to 4 bases, leaving 9 bases not matched to a gene. CDR1 and CDR2 (germline): SGHTA, FQGTGA. There are 15 residues in the CDR3.

The chain joins TRBV9 to TRBJ2-7; D is perhaps TRBD2 (5 bases). From germline, CDR1 is SGDLS and CDR2 YYNGEE. The CDR3 extends over 14 amino acids. Trimming removed 5 bases at V and 9 bases at J, with 21 bases between. Written as DNA, the CDR3 is TGTGCCAGCAGTCTCGACGGGGTAGGTTTGTGGCAGTACTTC. It translates to CASSLDGVGLWQYF.

The gene calls are TRBV11-2 and TRBJ1-3, with 7 bases identical to TRBD1. This CDR3 has 15 residues. From germline, CDR1 is SGHAT and CDR2 FQNNGV. Losses at the gene ends were 5 bases for V and 0 bases for J; bases not matched to a gene: 4. The DNA for the CDR3 is TGTGCCAGCAGCCAGGGGACAGTCTCTGGAAACACCATATATTTT. This encodes CASSQGTVSGNTIYF. Based on the CDR3 plus reference TRBV11-2 and TRBJ1-3, the full variable domain is EAGVAQSPRYKIIEKRQSVAFWCNPISGHATLYWYQQILGQGPKLLIQFQNNGVVDDSQLPKDRFSAERLKGVDSTLKIQPAKLEDSAVYLCASSQGTVSGNTIYFGEGSWLTVV.

The genes are TRBV5-1 and TRBJ1-2; tentatively, D is TRBD1 (6 bases). The length of the CDR3 is 16 residues. V was shortened by 0 bases and J by 2 bases, with 14 bases between the two germline ends. From germline, CDR1 is SGHRS and CDR2 YFSETQ. The CDR3 region is CASSLDSGTPNYGYTF. CDR3 bases: TGCGCCAGCAGCTTGGACTCCGGGACACCAAACTATGGCTACACCTTC.

The genes are TRBV6-5 and TRBJ2-1, with D possibly matching TRBD2 (6 bases). This CDR3 region has 15 residues. The germline V and J ends were trimmed by 6 bases and 0 bases, with 12 bases remaining between them. CDR1 and CDR2 (germline): MNHEY, SVGAGI. DNA of the CDR3: TGTGCCAGCAGCCAGACTAGTAACTCCTACAATGAGCAGTTCTTC. Translating gives CASSQTSNSYNEQFF.

V gene TRBV19 combines with J gene TRBJ1-5; the D gene is possibly TRBD1 (6 bases). CDR1 is LNHDA and CDR2 is SQIVND in the germline V gene (reference sequence). V dropped 6 bases and J dropped 5 bases, with 11 bases sitting between them. The CDR3 spans 13 residues. The DNA for the CDR3 is TGTGCCAGTAGACAGACAGGCGATCAGCCCCAGCATTTT. Amino acid sequence: CASRQTGDQPQHF.

This clone was counted a single time. The genes are TRBV28 and TRBJ1-4; D is uncertain. In germline, CDR1 is MDHEN, CDR2 SYDVKM. This CDR3 has 16 amino acids. Trimming cost V 1 base and J 6 bases, with 15 bases left between them. The CDR3 coding sequence is TGTGCCAGCAGTTTATCTGGCAGTAATGGTTATGAAAAACTGTTTTTT. It translates to CASSLSGSNGYEKLFF.

The V gene is TRBV30, the J gene TRBJ1-5, with D hard to call. The CDR3 consists of 13 residues. Germline V gene lookup returns CDR1 GTSNPN and CDR2 SVGIG (reference sequence). The V end lost 2 bases, the J end lost 5 bases, and 10 bases lay between the germline ends. CDR3 sequence: CAWSTQDYQPQHF. The CDR3 DNA follows: TGTGCCTGGAGTACGCAGGACTATCAGCCCCAGCATTTT.

The chain recombines TRBV7-3 with TRBJ2-5; tentative D call: TRBD1 (5 bases). Germline-derived CDR1 and CDR2 are SGHTA and FQGTGA. The CDR3 has 16 amino acids. Trimming removed 6 bases at V and 2 bases at J, with 19 bases between. The DNA of the CDR3 is TGTGCCAGCAGTCAAGGGATCAGGGAAGGACAAGAGACCCAGTACTTC. As protein: CASSQGIREGQETQYF.

The rearrangement links TRBV5-8 to TRBJ2-7, with 8 nucleotides matching TRBD1. The CDR3 runs to 15 residues. The ends lost 3 bases at V and 0 bases at J; junction bases unmatched: 5. Germline CDR1 and CDR2: SGHTS and YDEGEE. The CDR3: CASSSRGQGSYEQYF. As DNA, the CDR3 is TGTGCCAGCAGCTCCCGCGGACAGGGCTCCTACGAGCAGTACTTC.

The CDR3 spells CASSPGTDMNTEAFF. The CDR3 bases are TGTGCCAGCTCGCCCGGGACAGATATGAACACTGAAGCTTTCTTT. The genes are TRBV18 and TRBJ1-1; TRBD1 aligns across 7 bases. V lost 6 bases to trimming and J lost 0 bases; unmatched junction nucleotides: 7. This CDR3 comprises 15 residues. Germline V CDR1 and CDR2: KGHSH, LQKENI.

This sequence joins TRBV30 and TRBJ2-1, with TRBD1 identical over 10 bases. This CDR3 has 14 residues. V was pared by 6 bases and J by 7 bases, with 9 bases of the junction left unmatched. CDR1 is GTSNPN, CDR2 SVGIG, per germline (reference sequence). CDR3: CACQTGQGMNEQFF. DNA of the CDR3: TGTGCCTGCCAAACGGGACAGGGGATGAATGAGCAGTTCTTC.

The chain couples TRBV27 to TRBJ2-5; 10 bases line up with TRBD2. Germline V lookup: CDR1 MNHEY, CDR2 SMNVEV (reference sequence). Trimming at V came to 6 bases and at J to 3 bases, leaving 10 bases not matched to a gene. CDR3 size: 16 residues. The CDR3 reads CASSRRGTSVEETQYF. The CDR3 DNA reads as TGTGCCAGCAGCCGGAGAGGGACTAGCGTTGAAGAGACCCAGTACTTC.

V and J are TRBV19 and TRBJ2-3; 9 nucleotides agree with TRBD2. The CDR3 is made up of 15 amino acids. From germline, CDR1 is LNHDA and CDR2 SQIVND (reference sequence). With 3 bases clipped from V and 2 bases from J, the junction kept 3 bases outside the gene matches. CDR3 coding DNA: TGTGCCAGTAGTATCGGACTAGCGACCACAGATACGCAGTATTTT. This translates into CASSIGLATTDTQYF.

The genes are TRBV28 and TRBJ1-5; D is uncertain. The germline V and J ends were trimmed by 5 bases and 5 bases, with 7 bases remaining between them. In germline, CDR1 is MDHEN, CDR2 SYDVKM. The length of the CDR3 is 12 residues. CDR3 amino acids: CASSVLDQPQHF. In DNA, the CDR3 is TGTGCCAGCAGTGTACTGGATCAGCCCCAGCATTTT.

V and J are TRBV28 and TRBJ1-1; TRBD1 matches 9 bases. V shed 3 bases, J shed 8 bases, and the junction held 16 bases outside the gene matches. The CDR3 extends over 17 amino acids. Germline CDR1 and CDR2: MDHEN and SYDVKM. The CDR3 DNA follows: TGTGCCAGCAGTTTCTTTGGGACAGGGACTAAGTTGGTAGAAGCTTTCTTT. Protein sequence: CASSFFGTGTKLVEAFF.

In its sample, this clone was seen a few times. This rearrangement joins TRBV28 to TRBJ2-3, with 11 nucleotides matching TRBD2. The CDR3 spans 16 residues. Germline CDR1 is MDHEN and CDR2 is SYDVKM. V trimming: 6 bases; J trimming: 3 bases; junction bases outside the gene matches: 8. The CDR3 region is CASSPQTSGTTDTQYF. CDR3 bases: TGTGCCAGCAGCCCCCAGACTAGCGGGACTACAGATACGCAGTATTTT. Supplemented by reference TRBV28 and TRBJ2-3, the full variable domain reads DVKVTQSSRYLVKRTGEKVFLECVQDMDHENMFWYRQDPGLGLRLIYFSYDVKMKEKGDIPEGYSVSREKKERFSLILESASTNQTSMYLCASSPQTSGTTDTQYFGPGTRLTVL.